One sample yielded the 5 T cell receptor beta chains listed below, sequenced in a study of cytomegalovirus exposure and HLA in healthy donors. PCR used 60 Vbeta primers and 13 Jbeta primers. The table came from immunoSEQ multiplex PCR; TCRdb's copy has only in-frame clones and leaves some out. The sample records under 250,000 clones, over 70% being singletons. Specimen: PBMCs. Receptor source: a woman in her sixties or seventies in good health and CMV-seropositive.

The CDR3 region is CASREQGATNEKLFF. In DNA form, the CDR3 reads TGTGCCAGCAGGGAGCAGGGGGCGACTAATGAAAAACTGTTTTTT. This chain uses TRBV2 with TRBJ1-4; 8 nucleotides match TRBD1. The CDR3 runs 15 residues. After removal of 6 bases from V and 2 bases from J, the junction contained 5 bases not matched to a gene. The germline CDR1 and CDR2 sequences are SNHLY and FYNNEI.

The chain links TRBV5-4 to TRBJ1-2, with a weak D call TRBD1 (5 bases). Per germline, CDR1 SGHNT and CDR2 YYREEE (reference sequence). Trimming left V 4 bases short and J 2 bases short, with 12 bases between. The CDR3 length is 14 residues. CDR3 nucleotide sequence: TGTGCCAGCAGCCAAGGTTCAGGGAACTATGGCTACACCTTC. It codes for CASSQGSGNYGYTF.

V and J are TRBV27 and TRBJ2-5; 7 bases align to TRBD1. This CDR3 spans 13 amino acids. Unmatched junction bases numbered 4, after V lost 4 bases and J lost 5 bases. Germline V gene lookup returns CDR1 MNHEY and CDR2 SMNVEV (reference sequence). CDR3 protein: CASSSWTGETQYF. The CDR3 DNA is TGTGCCAGCAGTTCGTGGACAGGCGAGACCCAGTACTTC.

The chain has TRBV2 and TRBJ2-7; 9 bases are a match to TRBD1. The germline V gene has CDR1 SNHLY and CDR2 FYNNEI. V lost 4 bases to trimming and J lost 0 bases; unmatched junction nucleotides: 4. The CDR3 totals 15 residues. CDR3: CASSGDRAFSYEQYF. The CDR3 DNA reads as TGTGCCAGCAGTGGGGACAGGGCCTTCTCCTACGAGCAGTACTTC. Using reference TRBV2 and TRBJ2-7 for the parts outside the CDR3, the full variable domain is EPEVTQTPSHQVTQMGQEVILRCVPISNHLYFYWYRQILGQKVEFLVSFYNNEISEKSEIFDDQFSVERPDGSNFTLKIRSTKLEDSAMYFCASSGDRAFSYEQYFGPGTRLTVT.

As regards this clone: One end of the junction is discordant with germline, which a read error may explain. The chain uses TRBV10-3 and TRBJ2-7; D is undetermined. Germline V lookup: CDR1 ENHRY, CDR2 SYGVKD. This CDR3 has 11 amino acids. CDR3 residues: CAISQSYEQYF. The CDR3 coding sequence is TGTGCCATCAGTCAGTCCTACGAGCAGTACTTC.